The 20 T cell receptor beta chains listed next were all sequenced from one sample in a study of cytomegalovirus exposure and HLA in healthy donors. The study ran its PCR with 60 Vbeta and 13 Jbeta primers. Profiled with immunoSEQ multiplex PCR; TCRdb holds only in-frame clones, not every one. This table has approximately 110,000 clones, approximately 70% appearing once. The specimen was PBMCs. These receptors originate from a man aged 40-50 years in good health and CMV-seropositive.

To note about this clone: Other DNA variants within this sample encode the same CDR3. The genes are TRBV29-1 and TRBJ1-1; D is possibly TRBD1 (5 bases). The CDR3 is 12 amino acids. Germline assignment: CDR1 SQVTM and CDR2 ANQGSEA. Trimming pared 6 bases from V and 2 bases from J, leaving 10 bases between. The DNA of the CDR3 is TGCAGCGTGGGGGGGAGAAACACTGAAGCTTTCTTT. It encodes CSVGGRNTEAFF.

CDR3 loop: CASSPISGNYNEQFF. The CDR3 DNA is TGTGCCAGCAGCCCTATTAGCGGGAACTACAATGAGCAGTTCTTC. This chain joins TRBV7-9 and TRBJ2-1; 8 bases agree with TRBD2. The ends lost 5 bases at V and 3 bases at J; junction bases unmatched: 6. Germline-derived CDR1 and CDR2 are SEHNR and FQNEAQ (reference sequence). The CDR3 runs 15 residues.

A remark on this clone: Other DNA sequences of this sample code for an identical CDR3. The chain couples TRBV7-9 to TRBJ2-7, with D possibly matching TRBD2 (5 bases). V was trimmed by 4 bases and J by 4 bases, leaving 11 bases between them. Germline lookup yields CDR1 SEHNR and CDR2 FQNEAQ (reference sequence). This CDR3 has 13 amino acids. DNA for the CDR3: TGTGCCAGCAGCTCCCAGCGGAGTTACGAGCAGTACTTC. It specifies CASSSQRSYEQYF.

The V gene is TRBV18, the J gene TRBJ1-1; D unresolved. This CDR3 region has 14 residues. Trimming removed 4 bases from V and 6 bases from J, with 15 bases in between. Germline assignment: CDR1 KGHSH and CDR2 LQKENI. As DNA, the CDR3 is TGTGCCAGCTCACTGGGTGAGGGCGGCTCTGAAGCTTTCTTT. As protein: CASSLGEGGSEAFF. Full variable domain (missing parts from reference TRBV18 and TRBJ1-1): NAGVMQNPRHLVRRRGQEARLRCSPMKGHSHVYWYRQLPEEGLKFMVYLQKENIIDESGMPKERFSAEFPKEGPSILRIQQVVRGDSAAYFCASSLGEGGSEAFFGQGTRLTVV.

V and J are TRBV11-2 and TRBJ2-1; D remains unclear. CDR3 length equals 10 residues. Germline lookup yields CDR1 SGHAT and CDR2 FQNNGV. V shed 5 bases and J shed 7 bases, with 3 bases lying between them. The CDR3 loop is CASSRNEQFF. The CDR3, as DNA: TGTGCCAGCAGCCGGAATGAGCAGTTCTTC.

About this clone itself: A much larger clonotype is one base distant, so this may be a read error. Here the CDR3 reads CASGTGGSGANVLTF. The CDR3 bases are TGTGCCAGCGGGACAGGGGGCTCCGGGGCCAACGTCCTGACTTTC. V usage is TRBV6-1 and J usage is TRBJ2-6; TRBD1 matches 12 bases. Per germline, CDR1 MNHNS and CDR2 SASEGT. The CDR3 has 15 amino acids. Trimming removed 8 bases from V and 4 bases from J; junction bases left unmatched: 3.

This clone was picked up a small number of times. The chain links TRBV28 to TRBJ2-1; 7 bases agree with TRBD1. Germline CDR1 reads MDHEN; CDR2 reads SYDVKM. The CDR3 has 13 residues. V trimming: 6 bases; J trimming: 5 bases; junction bases outside the gene matches: 4. CDR3 sequence (DNA): TGTGCCAGCAGCTACAGGGGTGACAATGAGCAGTTCTTC. It translates to CASSYRGDNEQFF.

The rearrangement uses TRBV7-2 and TRBJ1-1; no firm D call. The CDR3 totals 14 residues. The V end lost 3 bases, the J end lost 3 bases, and 11 bases lay between the germline ends. Germline V gene sequence: CDR1 SGHTA, CDR2 FQGNSA. Here the CDR3 DNA reads TGTGCCAGCAGCTTGGGAGGAGGATACACTGAAGCTTTCTTT. This gives the protein CASSLGGGYTEAFF.

The J gene is TRBJ1-2, the V gene TRBV6-6; D perhaps matches TRBD1 (6 bases). This CDR3 contains 13 residues. The V gene's germline CDR1 is MNHNY and CDR2 SVGAGI (reference sequence). With 0 bases removed from V and 8 bases from J, the gap between germline ends came to 10 bases. CDR3 residues: CASSYSTGSGYTF. CDR3 nucleotide sequence: TGTGCCAGCAGTTACTCCACAGGGAGCGGCTACACCTTC.

V usage is TRBV27 and J usage is TRBJ2-3; 7 nucleotides agree with TRBD2. Unmatched junction bases numbered 7, after V lost 3 bases and J lost 4 bases. This CDR3 contains 15 residues. The V gene's germline CDR1 is MNHEY and CDR2 SMNVEV (reference sequence). CDR3 coding DNA: TGTGCCAGCAGTTTCTCAGGGAGGGATGCAGATACGCAGTATTTT. Translated, it gives CASSFSGRDADTQYF.

The J gene is TRBJ2-3, the V gene TRBV7-8; D possibly corresponds to TRBD2 (6 bases). V was clipped by 0 bases and J by 4 bases, with 20 bases between them. The germline V gene encodes CDR1 SGHVS and CDR2 FQNEAQ. The CDR3 runs 18 residues. CDR3 sequence: CASSLAWYAGSLSDTQYF. The CDR3 DNA reads as TGTGCCAGCAGCTTAGCGTGGTACGCGGGAAGTCTGTCAGATACGCAGTATTTT.

CDR3 amino acids: CAWRPAGQGYHQPQHF. The CDR3 DNA is TGTGCCTGGAGGCCCGCGGGACAGGGGTATCATCAGCCCCAGCATTTT. The V and J genes are TRBV30 and TRBJ1-5; 10 bases fit TRBD1. Germline V lookup: CDR1 GTSNPN, CDR2 SVGIG (reference sequence). The CDR3 has 16 residues. V lost 3 bases and J lost 5; bases outside the gene matches: 10.

The chain uses TRBV7-6 and TRBJ2-3, with 7 positions matching TRBD2. Per the germline V gene, CDR1 is SGHVS and CDR2 is FNYEAQ. Trimming cost V 5 bases and J 6 bases; bases outside gene matches: 8. The CDR3 covers 14 residues. The CDR3 reads CASSPTSSPDTQYF. In nucleotides, the CDR3 is TGTGCCAGCAGCCCGACTAGCTCGCCCGATACGCAGTATTTT.

The genes are TRBV10-1 and TRBJ1-2; possibly TRBD1 for D (6 bases). This CDR3 region has 13 residues. Germline V gene data show CDR1 as WNHNN and CDR2 as SYGVQD (reference sequence). V was clipped by 2 bases and J by 4 bases, with 8 bases between them. CDR3 sequence: CASSEDRSYGYTF. CDR3 bases: TGCGCCAGCAGTGAGGACAGGAGCTATGGCTACACCTTC.

The chain joins TRBV30 to TRBJ2-2, with 8 nucleotides matching TRBD1. Losses at the gene ends were 3 bases for V and 0 bases for J; bases not matched to a gene: 6. There are 16 residues in the CDR3. Per germline, CDR1 GTSNPN and CDR2 SVGIG (reference sequence). The CDR3 here is CAWSQKDRANTGELFF. CDR3 in DNA: TGTGCCTGGAGCCAAAAGGACAGGGCGAACACCGGGGAGCTGTTTTTT.

The chain employs TRBV9 and TRBJ2-5; tentative D call: TRBD1 (5 bases). V lost 2 bases to trimming and J lost 4 bases, with 12 bases between them. The CDR3 sequence is 14 residues long. Germline CDR1 and CDR2: SGDLS and YYNGEE. DNA of the CDR3: TGTGCCAGCAGCGTTGACGGACAAATAGAGACCCAGTACTTC. Protein product: CASSVDGQIETQYF.

The chain is built from TRBV29-1 and TRBJ1-1; no firm D call. From germline, CDR1 is SQVTM and CDR2 ANQGSEA. The ends were cut back, 4 bases at V and 1 base at J, with 7 bases in the middle. This CDR3 comprises 12 residues. In nucleotides, the CDR3 is TGCAGCGTTGGATCAGGGAACACTGAAGCTTTCTTT. It is translated as CSVGSGNTEAFF.

This chain uses TRBV4-3 with TRBJ2-7, with TRBD1 matching over 9 bases. CDR3 size: 14 residues. From germline, CDR1 is LGHNA and CDR2 YSLEER. Trimming at V came to 1 base and at J to 3 bases, leaving 1 base not matched to a gene. CDR3 nucleotide sequence: TGCGCCAGCAGCCAAGGGGGACAGGGCTACGAGCAGTACTTC. Translation gives CASSQGGQGYEQYF.

The chain employs TRBV19 and TRBJ1-1; 7 positions match TRBD1. CDR3 length: 11 amino acids. CDR1 LNHDA and CDR2 SQIVND come from the germline V gene (reference sequence). The J segment lost 10 bases and the V segment lost 5 bases, leaving 4 bases of the junction unmatched. CDR3 loop: CASSRQGVAFF. The DNA of the CDR3 is TGTGCCAGTAGTCGACAGGGAGTAGCTTTCTTT.

The chain joins TRBV7-6 to TRBJ2-1; 11 bases are a match to TRBD2. CDR3 length equals 16 residues. Germline trimming cut 5 bases from V and 1 base from J; bases unmatched to any gene: 4. Germline assignment: CDR1 SGHVS and CDR2 FNYEAQ. The CDR3 DNA follows: TGTGCCAGCAGCCCGCTAGCGGGAGGTTCCTACAATGAGCAGTTCTTC. Translated, it gives CASSPLAGGSYNEQFF.